This T cell receptor beta chain originates from a study of shared clonotypes between healthy human individuals. Clones were read by immunoSEQ multiplex PCR, and TCRdb kept only the in-frame ones, dropping some. The sample has under 2.5 million clones; 85% to 95% are singletons. This clone has more than one count but fewer than ten. The identical CDR3 is also encoded by other nucleotide sequences in the sample. Trimming pared 2 bases from V and 6 bases from J, leaving 7 bases between. Germline V gives CDR1 MNHNY, CDR2 SVGAGI (reference sequence). The CDR3 is 12 amino acids. The chain employs TRBV6-6 and TRBJ1-1; a possible D gene is TRBD1 (5 bases). Source material: naive CD4+ T cells from PBMCs. Subset meaning: CD45RA+ positively selected. This receptor was obtained from a man between 18 and 35 years old in good health. Some clones in this sample may be carry-over from other donors' samples. CDR3 region: CASSYRGAEAFF. DNA of the CDR3: TGTGCCAGCAGTTACAGGGGCGCTGAAGCTTTCTTT.